This TCR beta chain was retrieved from a study of T cell responses to AZD1222 COVID-19 vaccine. Overall study: Pooled in the analysis were second doses at about 4 or about 12 weeks. Study-wide points: Spike-spanning, vaccine-associated CD4 TCRs were dominant at 160-218 and 743-854. Baseline seropositivity occurred in only a handful of AZD1222 recipients. There were mostly white British donors and more females than males, and clonal diversity was possibly underestimated.

The CDR3 extends over 15 amino acids. V lost 5 bases and J lost 7; bases outside the gene matches: 7. Per the germline V gene, CDR1 is SGHTA and CDR2 is FQGNSA. Comments on this clone: Its cognate antigen is unknown.

Assay used: immunoSEQ multiplex PCR; TCRdb lists only in-frame clones, some missing. Of about 120,000 clones in the sample, about nine tenths are singletons; the top ten hold roughly 4.5%. The V gene is TRBV7-2, the J gene TRBJ2-1; 11 positions match TRBD1. This clonotype was obtained from an adult in good health. The sequences come from peripheral blood, collected on day 0 of AZD1222 vaccination. In DNA, the CDR3 is TGTGCCAGCAGCGTGGGACAGGGGGTAGCGAATGAGCAGTTCTTC. Its protein is CASSVGQGVANEQFF.